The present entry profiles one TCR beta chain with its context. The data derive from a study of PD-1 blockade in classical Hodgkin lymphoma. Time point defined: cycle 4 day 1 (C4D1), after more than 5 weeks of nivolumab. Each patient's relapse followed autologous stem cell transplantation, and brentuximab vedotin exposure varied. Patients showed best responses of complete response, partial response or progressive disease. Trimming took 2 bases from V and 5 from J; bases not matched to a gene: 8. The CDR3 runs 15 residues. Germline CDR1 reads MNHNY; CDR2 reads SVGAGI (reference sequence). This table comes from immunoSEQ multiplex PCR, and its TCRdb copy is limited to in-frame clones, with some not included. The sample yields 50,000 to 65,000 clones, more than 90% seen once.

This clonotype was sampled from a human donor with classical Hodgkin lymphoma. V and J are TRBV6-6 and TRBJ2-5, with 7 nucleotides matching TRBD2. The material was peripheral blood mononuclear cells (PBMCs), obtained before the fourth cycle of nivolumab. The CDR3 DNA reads TGTGCCAGCAGTTACCATACTAGCGAGTCGGAGACCCAGTACTTC. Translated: CASSYHTSESETQYF.